The entry that follows covers one T cell receptor beta chain sequence. These data are taken from a study of blood T cell repertoires in COVID-19. About the research overall: Samples taken during acute and convalescent COVID-19 were collected in the United States, Italy and Spain.

Researchers sorted participants into cohorts using their self-reported clinical history. Donors of Cohort 3 who recovered were those that had two negative PCRs, clearance, or symptom resolution. Original handling: For nucleated cells, counts were estimated from reference gene primer amplification. Produced via immunoSEQ multiplex PCR; TCRdb's table is partial and in-frame only. That table furnishes V, J and clone size, whereas the DNA furnished D and trimming. Counted here are 180,000 or so clones, 75% to 90% occurring once; the ten biggest clones make up approximately 13%. V gave up 3 bases and J gave up 0 bases, with 9 bases separating them. CDR3 length: 14 residues. Germline V CDR1 and CDR2: WSHSY, SAAADI.

The V call is TRBV10-2, the J call TRBJ2-7, with D perhaps TRBD1 (5 bases). The receptor was derived from a woman aged 60-75 years who had recovered from COVID-19. The sample was PBMCs or T cells enriched from blood (not recorded which). CDR3 sequence (DNA): TGCGCCAGCAGTGACCACAGGAGCTCCTACGAGCAGTACTTC. Its protein product is CASSDHRSSYEQYF.